These 14 T cell receptor beta chains originate from one sample sequenced in a study of OX40 agonist ivuxolimab in advanced cancers. Receptor amplification or capture employed the immunoSEQ multiplex PCR assay. TCRdb holds this immuneACCESS table with in-frame rearrangements only. Some clones are missing; in checked studies, unresolved V genes explain under half, and the rest has no known cause. This sample comprises some 65,000 clones, roughly 87% of them detected only once. Under 3.5% of the sample goes to the ten largest clones. The sequencing used CD4+ or CD8+ T cells sorted from blood, collected in a trial of the OX40 agonist ivuxolimab. The receptors come from an adult with an advanced solid tumor such as melanoma, head and neck, liver or kidney cancer.

The chain joins TRBV7-3 to TRBJ2-5; TRBD1 might be the D (5 bases). This CDR3 is 13 amino acids long. Per germline, CDR1 SGHTA and CDR2 FQGTGA. The V and J ends lost 0 bases and 4 bases respectively, with 6 bases between them. The DNA of the CDR3 is TGTGCCAGCAGCTTAACAAGGGGAGAGACCCAGTACTTC. Translating gives CASSLTRGETQYF.

The chain couples TRBV19 to TRBJ1-5, with TRBD1 identical over 7 bases. The V segment lost 4 bases and the J segment 1 base; nucleotides outside the gene matches: 10. In germline, CDR1 is LNHDA, CDR2 SQIVND (reference sequence). CDR3 size: 17 residues. CDR3 region: CASSSPARGYSNQPQHF. The CDR3 DNA sequence: TGTGCCAGTAGTAGCCCGGCCAGGGGGTACAGCAATCAGCCCCAGCATTTT.

The chain carries TRBV6-1 and TRBJ2-1; D may be TRBD1 (6 bases). Per the germline V gene, CDR1 is MNHNS and CDR2 is SASEGT. The CDR3 totals 14 residues. The germline V and J ends were trimmed by 7 bases and 5 bases, with 15 bases remaining between them. This chain's CDR3 is CASTRQVVNNEQFF. CDR3 bases: TGTGCCAGCACCCGACAGGTGGTTAACAATGAGCAGTTCTTC.

CDR3 bases: TGTGCCAGCAGTTTATGGGGCGGGATGAGCTCCTACGAGCAGTACTTC. The encoded protein is CASSLWGGMSSYEQYF. V usage is TRBV28 and J usage is TRBJ2-7; possibly TRBD2 for D (6 bases). Trimming took off 0 bases at V and 0 bases at J, with 12 bases between the two ends. The CDR3 contains 16 residues. Germline V lookup: CDR1 MDHEN, CDR2 SYDVKM.

This clone came up once. Other DNA sequences of this sample code for an identical CDR3. The V and J genes are TRBV7-6 and TRBJ1-1; no firm D call. The CDR3 has 13 residues. The V end was cut by 2 bases, the J end by 1 base, with 5 bases between. Germline CDR1 SGHVS, CDR2 FNYEAQ. The CDR3 here is CASSLSSNTEAFF. CDR3 nucleotide sequence: TGTGCCAGCAGCTTATCGTCGAACACTGAAGCTTTCTTT.

This chain joins TRBV28 and TRBJ2-4; 10 bases fit TRBD1. The CDR3 length is 16 residues. CDR1 MDHEN and CDR2 SYDVKM come from the germline V gene. The junction had 12 bases not matched to a gene; V was cut back by 7 bases and J by 6 bases. The CDR3 spells CASTPPGTGDANIQYF. The CDR3 nucleotides are TGTGCCAGCACCCCCCCCGGGACAGGGGACGCAAACATTCAGTACTTC.

This chain connects TRBV5-1 to TRBJ2-1; the D is unclear. V lost 6 bases and J lost 3, with 16 bases in between. CDR3 length equals 15 residues. Germline CDR1 is SGHRS and CDR2 is YFSETQ. This CDR3 reads CASNPLGSGYNEQFF. In DNA form, the CDR3 reads TGCGCCAGCAACCCGCTAGGATCGGGCTACAATGAGCAGTTCTTC.

V and J are TRBV13 and TRBJ2-1, with D unresolved. Between the trimmed V and J ends, which lost 0 bases and 4 bases, there was a span of 10 bases. The germline gives CDR1 PRHDT, CDR2 FYEKMQ (reference sequence). This CDR3 spans 15 amino acids. The CDR3 coding sequence is TGTGCCAGCAGCTTAGGCACAGAGGATTACAATGAGCAGTTCTTC. It yields the protein CASSLGTEDYNEQFF.

V and J are TRBV6-5 and TRBJ2-1, with 8 bases lining up with TRBD1. Germline V gene data show CDR1 as MNHEY and CDR2 as SVGAGI. Germline trimming cut 5 bases from V and 6 bases from J; bases unmatched to any gene: 9. This CDR3 spans 15 amino acids. The DNA of the CDR3 is TGTGCCAGCAGTACCGGGACAGGAGGGGGCAATGAGCAGTTCTTC. It specifies CASSTGTGGGNEQFF.

The chain is built from TRBV30 and TRBJ2-7, with 9 bases that match TRBD1. From germline, CDR1 is GTSNPN and CDR2 SVGIG (reference sequence). The trim removed 6 bases at V and 3 bases at J, leaving 6 bases unmatched. This CDR3 is built from 13 residues. The CDR3 DNA follows: TGTGCCTGCACCCGACAGGGGGTCTACGAGCAGTACTTC. It yields the protein CACTRQGVYEQYF.

The rearrangement uses TRBV28 and TRBJ2-1; D assignment may be TRBD1 or TRBD2 (5 bases each). Trimming took 3 bases from V and 12 from J, leaving 21 bases between them. The CDR3 covers 15 residues. The germline V gene has CDR1 MDHEN and CDR2 SYDVKM. The CDR3 region is CASSFSFRDQIGQFF. DNA of the CDR3: TGTGCCAGCAGTTTTAGTTTCCGGGACCAGATTGGGCAGTTCTTC.

This rearrangement joins TRBV6-6 to TRBJ2-1, with a possible D match to TRBD1 (6 bases). Trimming left V 6 bases short and J 5 bases short, with 20 bases between. The CDR3 consists of 16 residues. Germline V gene data show CDR1 as MNHNY and CDR2 as SVGAGI (reference sequence). The CDR3, as DNA: TGTGCCAGCAGAAGAGGCCACAGGGCGGTTCACAATGAGCAGTTCTTC. This gives the protein CASRRGHRAVHNEQFF.

The chain couples TRBV9 to TRBJ2-1; D is ambiguous. Trimming removed 4 bases from V and 3 bases from J, with 8 bases in between. Germline values: CDR1 SGDLS, CDR2 YYNGEE. This CDR3 has 13 amino acids. The chain's CDR3 is CASSTPNYNEQFF. The DNA for the CDR3 is TGTGCCAGCAGCACCCCGAACTACAATGAGCAGTTCTTC.

The chain combines TRBV19 with TRBJ1-6; D is ambiguous. V was clipped by 3 bases and J by 5 bases, with 8 bases between them. Germline CDR1 reads LNHDA; CDR2 reads SQIVND (reference sequence). CDR3 size: 14 residues. For the CDR3, the DNA is TGTGCCAGTAGTATCGGGCAGAATAATTCACCCCTCCACTTT. Protein: CASSIGQNNSPLHF.